The next 30 T cell receptor beta chains were all read from a single sample in a study of blood T cell repertoires in COVID-19. Assay: immunoSEQ multiplex PCR; the TCRdb copy retains only in-frame clones and omits some. The sample lists nearly 250,000 clones; approximately 90% were seen once. The sample comprised PBMCs or T cells enriched from blood (not recorded which). The receptors originated from a man aged 50 to 60 who had been exposed to COVID-19.

The gene calls are TRBV24-1 and TRBJ1-1; D perhaps matches TRBD1 (6 bases). Germline values: CDR1 KGHDR, CDR2 SFDVKD. The CDR3 is made up of 15 amino acids. V lost 2 bases and J lost 6, with 15 bases in between. CDR3 DNA sequence: TGTGCCACCAGTGATTCCGGCAGGGGACGGGCTGAAGCTTTCTTT. It codes for CATSDSGRGRAEAFF.

The chain employs TRBV18 and TRBJ1-4, with D unclear. Trimming removed 6 bases from V and 4 bases from J, with 12 bases in between. Germline CDR1 KGHSH, CDR2 LQKENI. The CDR3 sequence is 14 residues long. The CDR3 DNA sequence: TGTGCCAGCTCCGACCCCTCGGGTAATGAAAAACTGTTTTTT. Residues: CASSDPSGNEKLFF.

The J gene is TRBJ1-1, the V gene TRBV19, with D tentatively TRBD1 (5 bases). Germline V CDR1 and CDR2: LNHDA, SQIVND (reference sequence). Deletions cut 1 base from V and 0 bases from J, with 9 bases between. This CDR3 spans 15 amino acids. DNA for the CDR3: TGTGCCAGTAGTATAGCAGGGATCCTGAACACTGAAGCTTTCTTT. It codes for CASSIAGILNTEAFF.

The J gene is TRBJ2-3, the V gene TRBV5-1; 9 nucleotides agree with TRBD1. The CDR3 sequence is 15 residues long. With V trimmed by 3 bases and J by 3 bases, 5 bases remained unmatched. Germline CDR1 is SGHRS and CDR2 is YFSETQ. The CDR3 bases are TGCGCCAGCAGCTCACAGGGGGCGCGGACAGATACGCAGTATTTT. Protein product: CASSSQGARTDTQYF.

The rearrangement links TRBV20-1 to TRBJ2-7, with D unclear. V was clipped by 1 base and J by 3 bases, with 4 bases between them. The CDR3 runs 11 residues. Germline V gene lookup returns CDR1 DFQATT and CDR2 SNEGSKA (reference sequence). Here the CDR3 reads CSARGSYEQYV. The CDR3 DNA reads as TGCAGTGCTAGAGGCAGCTACGAGCAGTACGTC.

The chain has TRBV27 and TRBJ1-5, with TRBD1 matching 8 bases. The CDR3 is 21 amino acids. Germline V gene lookup returns CDR1 MNHEY and CDR2 SMNVEV (reference sequence). The ends lost 2 bases at V and 5 bases at J; junction bases unmatched: 23. This CDR3 reads CASSLHPFTSRGTGKDQPQHF. CDR3 in DNA: TGTGCCAGCAGTTTACATCCCTTTACCTCCCGCGGGACAGGAAAGGATCAGCCCCAGCATTTT.

The V gene is TRBV18, the J gene TRBJ2-2; D perhaps matches TRBD1 (5 bases). The CDR3 loop spans 16 amino acids. CDR1 and CDR2 from the germline V gene are KGHSH and LQKENI. V gave up 1 base and J gave up 5 bases, with 14 bases separating them. This chain's CDR3 is CASSPLQGPITGELFF. The CDR3 DNA sequence: TGTGCCAGCTCACCACTGCAGGGTCCCATTACCGGGGAGCTGTTTTTT.

This clone was counted a few times. This sequence joins TRBV7-9 and TRBJ2-7; D is possibly TRBD1 (6 bases). The germline V gene has CDR1 SEHNR and CDR2 FQNEAQ (reference sequence). V was clipped by 5 bases and J by 0 bases, with 11 bases between them. The CDR3 length is 14 residues. In DNA, the CDR3 is TGTGCCAGCAGCGCTGGACAGTACTCCTACGAGCAGTACGTC. It yields the protein CASSAGQYSYEQYV.

This chain links TRBV7-9 with TRBJ1-4; 11 nucleotides agree with TRBD1. Germline CDR1 and CDR2: SEHNR and FQNEAQ (reference sequence). The CDR3 sequence is 15 residues long. The V segment lost 3 bases and the J segment 8 bases; nucleotides outside the gene matches: 5. CDR3 nucleotide sequence: TGTGCCAGCAGCTTGCCCGGGACAGGGGGGGAAAAACTGTTTTTT. Translating gives CASSLPGTGGEKLFF.

The count of this clone is one. The gene calls are TRBV9 and TRBJ2-3; no clear D. There are 13 residues in the CDR3. The germline gives CDR1 SGDLS, CDR2 YYNGEE. Between the trimmed V and J ends, which lost 1 base and 1 base, there was a span of 4 bases. This chain's CDR3 is CASSVQGTDTQYF. The CDR3 bases are TGTGCCAGCAGCGTACAGGGCACAGATACGCAGTATTTT.

This chain joins TRBV13 and TRBJ2-1; 7 nucleotides match TRBD2. The CDR3 totals 17 residues. Germline V lookup: CDR1 PRHDT, CDR2 FYEKMQ (reference sequence). V gave up 5 bases and J gave up 0 bases; unmatched junction bases: 10. For the CDR3, the DNA is TGTGCCAGCAGCCCAGCTGGCGGGGGAAGCTCCTACAATGAGCAGTTCTTC. It is translated as CASSPAGGGSSYNEQFF. The complete variable domain, with remaining parts taken from reference TRBV13 and TRBJ2-1, reads AAGVIQSPRHLIKEKRETATLKCYPIPRHDTVYWYQQGPGQDPQFLISFYEKMQSDKGSIPDRFSAQQFSDYHSELNMSSLELGDSALYFCASSPAGGGSSYNEQFFGPGTRLTVL.

CDR3 coding DNA: TGTGCCATCAGTGAGTTGGGACAACGGGACACTGAAGCTTTCTTT. Encoded protein: CAISELGQRDTEAFF. The genes are TRBV10-3 and TRBJ1-1; the D gene is possibly TRBD1 (6 bases). Germline assignment: CDR1 ENHRY and CDR2 SYGVKD. The CDR3 spans 15 residues. Trimming left V 1 base short and J 3 bases short, with 12 bases between.

The chain links TRBV7-2 to TRBJ1-2; no definite D call. Trimming pared 5 bases from V and 3 bases from J, leaving 13 bases between. Germline-derived CDR1 and CDR2 are SGHTA and FQGNSA. The CDR3 totals 14 residues. This CDR3 reads CASSRGREYYGYTF. Here the CDR3 DNA reads TGTGCCAGCAGCCGTGGGAGAGAGTACTATGGCTACACCTTC.

This clone occurred once. The chain combines TRBV5-1 with TRBJ2-3; D unclear. Germline CDR1 and CDR2: SGHRS and YFSETQ. With 2 bases removed from V and 2 bases from J, the gap between germline ends came to 9 bases. The CDR3 covers 14 residues. This CDR3 is CASSFNRITDTQYF. The CDR3 DNA follows: TGCGCCAGCAGCTTCAACAGAATCACAGATACGCAGTATTTT.

The chain has TRBV5-8 and TRBJ1-1; D not resolved. The germline V gene has CDR1 SGHTS and CDR2 YDEGEE. This CDR3 spans 13 amino acids. The V end lost 2 bases, the J end lost 5 bases, and 10 bases lay between the germline ends. Here the CDR3 reads CASSFGEGTEAFF. The CDR3, as DNA: TGTGCCAGCAGCTTTGGCGAGGGAACTGAAGCTTTCTTT.

The V and J genes are TRBV13 and TRBJ1-6; TRBD1 might be the D (6 bases). Trimming removed 4 bases at V and 8 bases at J, with 18 bases between. CDR3 length: 16 amino acids. From germline, CDR1 is PRHDT and CDR2 FYEKMQ (reference sequence). CDR3 in DNA: TGTGCCAGCAGCTCAACACAGGGTGGGCAGCATTCACCCCTCCACTTT. As protein: CASSSTQGGQHSPLHF.

This clone was found a few times. CDR3 nucleotide sequence: TGTGCCAGCAGCCAGAAAGACAGACCCTACGAGCAGTACTTC. This encodes CASSQKDRPYEQYF. V is TRBV5-4 and J is TRBJ2-7, with a tentative D call TRBD1 (5 bases). V was trimmed by 4 bases and J by 2 bases, leaving 13 bases between them. The CDR3 runs to 14 residues. The germline V gene has CDR1 SGHNT and CDR2 YYREEE (reference sequence).

The chain links TRBV29-1 to TRBJ2-7; TRBD1 matches 10 bases. V gave up 0 bases and J gave up 2 bases; unmatched junction bases: 7. CDR3 length: 16 amino acids. Germline-derived CDR1 and CDR2 are SQVTM and ANQGSEA. CDR3 residues: CSVEDWGTGATYEQYF. CDR3 in DNA: TGCAGCGTTGAAGATTGGGGGACAGGGGCGACCTACGAGCAGTACTTC.

This chain uses TRBV7-8 with TRBJ2-1, with D possibly TRBD2 on 6 matching bases. The CDR3 is 15 amino acids. Trimming took off 5 bases at V and 9 bases at J, with 20 bases between the two ends. The germline V gene encodes CDR1 SGHVS and CDR2 FQNEAQ. This chain's CDR3 is CASSPKKQGGGEQFF. In DNA form, the CDR3 reads TGTGCCAGCAGCCCGAAGAAGCAGGGAGGCGGTGAGCAGTTCTTC.

The V gene is TRBV5-4, the J gene TRBJ1-1; tentative D call: TRBD1 (5 bases). The germline CDR1 and CDR2 sequences are SGHNT and YYREEE (reference sequence). V was trimmed by 1 base and J by 10 bases, leaving 20 bases between them. The CDR3 is 15 amino acids. The CDR3 region is CASSLRSHGGWRAFF. CDR3 DNA sequence: TGTGCCAGCAGCTTGAGGAGTCACGGGGGATGGCGAGCTTTCTTT.

This clone occurred once. The chain joins TRBV24-1 to TRBJ1-1, with D possibly being TRBD1 (6 bases). Germline values: CDR1 KGHDR, CDR2 SFDVKD. Trimming took 9 bases from V and 12 from J, leaving 28 bases between them. The CDR3 has 15 amino acids. Here the CDR3 DNA reads TGTGCCACCGCTCTGGAGGGGGAAGGAAGGCGGGGGACTTTCTTT. This encodes CATALEGEGRRGTFF.

CDR3 nucleotide sequence: TGTGCCAGCAGTTTTAACGGGGGGACTGAAGCTTTCTTT. It specifies CASSFNGGTEAFF. V gene TRBV28 combines with J gene TRBJ1-1, with D possibly matching TRBD1 (5 bases). V shed 3 bases and J shed 5 bases, with 10 bases lying between them. The CDR3 runs to 13 residues. Germline CDR1 and CDR2: MDHEN and SYDVKM.

V and J are TRBV9 and TRBJ1-6; 7 nucleotides align to TRBD1. The CDR3 spans 17 residues. The V gene end was trimmed by 4 bases and the J gene end by 7 bases; junction bases not matched to a gene: 14. Germline V gives CDR1 SGDLS, CDR2 YYNGEE. This chain's CDR3 is CASSPYFKTGVNSPLHF. The CDR3 DNA is TGTGCCAGCAGCCCATACTTTAAAACAGGGGTCAATTCACCCCTCCACTTT.

The chain joins TRBV7-3 to TRBJ1-6; possibly TRBD1 for D (6 bases). Germline CDR1 is SGHTA and CDR2 is FQGTGA. Trimming removed 5 bases at V and 3 bases at J, with 14 bases between. The CDR3 extends over 16 amino acids. In nucleotides, the CDR3 is TGTGCCAGCAGCCCCGCGGGGGCGGGCTATAATTCACCCCTCCACTTT. As protein: CASSPAGAGYNSPLHF.

This chain joins TRBV3-1 (or the pseudogene TRBV3-2) and TRBJ1-2, with D unresolved. The germline V gene has CDR1 LGHDT and CDR2 YNNKEL (reference sequence). Trimming shortened V by 2 bases and J by 2 bases, and 6 bases separated the two germline ends. The CDR3 extends over 13 amino acids. The CDR3 DNA reads as TGTGCCAGCAGCCAAAGCCTCAACTATGGCTACACCTTC. This codes for CASSQSLNYGYTF.

V and J are TRBV3-1 (or the pseudogene TRBV3-2) and TRBJ2-1, with TRBD2 identical over 12 bases. The length of the CDR3 is 17 residues. After removal of 4 bases from V and 3 bases from J, the junction contained 7 bases not matched to a gene. Germline V lookup: CDR1 LGHDT, CDR2 YNNKEL (reference sequence). The DNA for the CDR3 is TGTGCCAGCAGCCTCACTAGGACTAGCGGGAACTACAATGAGCAGTTCTTC. As protein: CASSLTRTSGNYNEQFF.

The chain is built from TRBV11-1 and TRBJ1-2, with D hard to call. Trimming removed 10 bases at V and 3 bases at J, with 21 bases between. The CDR3 is 15 residues long. Looked up from germline, CDR1 is SGHAT and CDR2 is FQDESV (reference sequence). The CDR3 DNA reads TGTGCCACCACACCCGAACCGGGGTCTGACTATGGCTACACCTTC. Translated: CATTPEPGSDYGYTF.

V usage is TRBV19 and J usage is TRBJ2-7; TRBD2 aligns across 7 bases. CDR3 length: 14 residues. J lost 0 bases, V lost 6 bases, and 5 bases had no gene match. Germline CDR1 LNHDA, CDR2 SQIVND (reference sequence). CDR3 sequence (DNA): TGTGCCAGTAGCGTCGGGGGGTCCTCCTACGAGCAGTACTTC. Its protein is CASSVGGSSYEQYF.

The chain uses TRBV28 and TRBJ1-1, with 10 bases aligning to TRBD1. The CDR3 runs to 15 residues. The trim removed 6 bases at V and 6 bases at J, leaving 10 bases unmatched. In germline, CDR1 is MDHEN, CDR2 SYDVKM. The CDR3, as DNA: TGTGCCAGCAGCCCTCGGGGACAGGGGCTTCCTGAAGCTTTCTTT. Translating it yields CASSPRGQGLPEAFF.

The V gene is TRBV7-8, the J gene TRBJ1-1, with D uncertain. The CDR3 runs to 14 residues. V shed 1 base and J shed 2 bases, with 8 bases lying between them. Germline values: CDR1 SGHVS, CDR2 FQNEAQ. The CDR3 nucleotides are TGTGCCAGCAGCTTAGGAACGGGAAACACTGAAGCTTTCTTT. Translating it yields CASSLGTGNTEAFF.